Here is one T cell receptor (beta chain) with its context. Its matching antigen is unknown. This entry comes from a study of identifying expanded T cells in peripheral blood. Whole-study results and caveats: Over approximately two and four weeks, about 17 and 20 clones changed, versus more than 1 between replicates.

Profiled with immunoSEQ multiplex PCR; TCRdb holds only in-frame clones, not every one. The sample shows around 120,000 clones, approximately 90% of them seen only once. Sequenced input: blood. This clonotype was obtained from a person aged 18-70 years in good health.

The CDR3 DNA is TGCAGCGTTGACAGGGGGAACACTGAAGCTTTCTTT. The encoded protein is CSVDRGNTEAFF. The chain uses TRBV29-1 and TRBJ1-1; D might be TRBD1 (6 bases). From germline, CDR1 is SQVTM and CDR2 ANQGSEA. Between the trimmed V and J ends, which lost 3 bases and 1 base, there was a span of 6 bases. CDR3 length: 12 amino acids. The full variable domain, with the rest looked up from reference TRBV29-1 and TRBJ1-1, is SAVISQKPSRDICQRGTSLTIQCQVDSQVTMMFWYRQQPGQSLTLIATANQGSEATYESGFVIDKFPISRPNLTFSTLTVSNMSPEDSSIYLCSVDRGNTEAFFGQGTRLTVV.